The 32 T cell receptor beta chains in this list originate from one sample, sequenced in a study of early stage breast cancer tumors. Some clones are missing from TCRdb's copy, which holds only in-frame ones; the method was immunoSEQ multiplex PCR. The sample includes 12,000 to 15,000 clones, 65% to 85% of them seen just once. The sequenced sample consisted of normal breast tissue next to the tumor. These receptors all stem from a person younger than 45 with breast cancer.

The gene calls are TRBV12-5 and TRBJ1-6; 7 nucleotides line up with TRBD1. Losses at the gene ends were 1 base for V and 8 bases for J; bases not matched to a gene: 11. The CDR3 consists of 17 residues. Per the germline V gene, CDR1 is LGHNT and CDR2 is FRNRAP. The CDR3 region has the DNA TGTGCTAGTGGTTTGGCGGGTCCGACAGGGTGGCATTCACCCCTCCACTTT. It yields the protein CASGLAGPTGWHSPLHF.

The chain employs TRBV6-1 and TRBJ2-1, with D perhaps matching TRBD2 (6 bases). The CDR3 has 14 residues. Germline V gives CDR1 MNHNS, CDR2 SASEGT. Trimming took off 5 bases at V and 5 bases at J, with 13 bases between the two ends. The CDR3: CASSRGLRDNEQFF. CDR3 bases: TGTGCCAGCAGTAGAGGACTACGCGACAATGAGCAGTTCTTC.

The V call is TRBV7-9, the J call TRBJ2-1; 7 bases align to TRBD2. Germline loops: CDR1 SEHNR, CDR2 FQNEAQ (reference sequence). V was clipped by 7 bases and J by 0 bases; unmatched bases: 6. The CDR3 loop spans 15 amino acids. CDR3 coding DNA: TGTGCCAGCACAAAACTAGCGAACTCCTACAATGAGCAGTTCTTC. This sequence encodes CASTKLANSYNEQFF.

J is TRBJ2-5 and V is TRBV20-1; no clear D. The CDR3 loop spans 10 amino acids. Germline CDR1 reads DFQATT; CDR2 reads SNEGSKA (reference sequence). V was shortened by 6 bases and J by 5 bases, with 7 bases between the two germline ends. The CDR3 protein is CSAFGETQYF. The CDR3 coding sequence is TGCAGTGCCTTCGGGGAGACCCAGTACTTC.

V gene TRBV6-1 combines with J gene TRBJ1-1, with D possibly matching TRBD1 (5 bases). Germline-derived CDR1 and CDR2 are MNHNS and SASEGT. V was clipped by 1 base and J by 0 bases, with 6 bases between them. This CDR3 has 14 residues. Here the CDR3 reads CASSEGGLNTEAFF. The CDR3 DNA is TGTGCCAGCAGTGAAGGGGGGTTGAACACTGAAGCTTTCTTT.

This chain joins TRBV21-1 and TRBJ2-6; the DNA was not compared with TRBD1, the D call given in the table. TRBV21-1 is listed as a pseudogene. The CDR3 is 17 residues long. The CDR3 DNA reads as TGTGCCAGCAGCAATGTGCGATGGGGCCATCGGGCCAACGTCCTGACTTTC. It translates to CASSNVRWGHRANVLTF.

CDR3 sequence: CASNPGGRGVERTEAFF. As DNA, the CDR3 is TGTGCCAGCAACCCAGGGGGTCGGGGAGTGGAACGGACTGAAGCTTTCTTT. The chain recombines TRBV27 with TRBJ1-1, with 7 positions matching TRBD1. The germline CDR1 and CDR2 sequences are MNHEY and SMNVEV (reference sequence). The V and J ends lost 7 bases and 5 bases, in that order; junction bases with no gene match: 19. There are 17 residues in the CDR3.

The rearrangement joins TRBV20-1 to TRBJ1-4; D call uncertain. CDR3 length: 11 amino acids. V was pared by 0 bases and J by 4 bases, with 0 bases between. CDR1 and CDR2 from the germline V gene are DFQATT and SNEGSKA (reference sequence). The CDR3 DNA follows: TGCAGTGCTAGAGATAATGAAAAACTGTTTTTT. As protein: CSARDNEKLFF.

The V and J genes are TRBV5-1 and TRBJ2-7; D may correspond to TRBD1 or TRBD2 (5 bases each). The CDR3 extends over 15 amino acids. The V and J ends lost 4 bases and 2 bases respectively, with 16 bases between them. Germline lookup yields CDR1 SGHRS and CDR2 YFSETQ. CDR3 sequence (DNA): TGCGCCAGCAGCCCGGAAGGGGAGCCTACCTACGAGCAGTACTTC. Its protein is CASSPEGEPTYEQYF. Full variable domain (rest looked up from reference TRBV5-1 and TRBJ2-7): KAGVTQTPRYLIKTRGQQVTLSCSPISGHRSVSWYQQTPGQGLQFLFEYFSETQRNKGNFPGRFSGRQFSNSRSEMNVSTLELGDSALYLCASSPEGEPTYEQYFGPGTRLTVT.

The chain carries TRBV19 and TRBJ1-1; a weak D match, TRBD1 (5 bases). Trimming stripped 3 bases from V and 3 bases from J, with 38 bases between. Germline CDR1 reads LNHDA; CDR2 reads SQIVND (reference sequence). The CDR3 contains 23 residues. This chain's CDR3 is CASSIRPTRGRTSPGVEYTEAFF. For the CDR3, the DNA is TGTGCCAGTAGTATCCGCCCGACCCGGGGTAGGACGTCCCCGGGGGTTGAATACACTGAAGCTTTCTTT.

The V and J genes are TRBV7-6 and TRBJ1-3; a possible D gene is TRBD1 (5 bases). Germline V gene data show CDR1 as SGHVS and CDR2 as FNYEAQ. The CDR3 runs 17 residues. The germline V and J ends were trimmed by 1 base and 2 bases, with 15 bases remaining between them. This chain's CDR3 is CASSLGRAGGTGNTIYF. CDR3 DNA: TGTGCCAGCAGCTTAGGTCGGGCGGGGGGGACTGGAAACACCATATATTTT.

The chain joins TRBV29-1 to TRBJ2-7; TRBD2 matches 9 bases. The length of the CDR3 is 13 residues. Unmatched junction bases numbered 2, after V lost 3 bases and J lost 2 bases. Germline V CDR1 and CDR2: SQVTM, ANQGSEA. DNA of the CDR3: TGCAGCGTTGAGACTAGCGGTCCCTACGAGCAGTACTTC. Protein product: CSVETSGPYEQYF.

The CDR3 sequence is CASSNGTVARAGNTIYF. The DNA for the CDR3 is TGTGCCAGCAGCAATGGGACAGTGGCTAGAGCTGGAAACACCATATATTTT. The J gene is TRBJ1-3, the V gene TRBV21-1; TRBD1, the table's D call, lacks a check against the DNA. TRBV21-1 is classified as a pseudogene. The CDR3 has 17 amino acids.

The genes are TRBV7-2 and TRBJ2-3; no clear D. CDR1 is SGHTA and CDR2 is FQGNSA in the germline V gene. The CDR3 runs 14 residues. Deletions cut 5 bases from V and 4 bases from J, with 13 bases between. CDR3 coding DNA: TGTGCCAGCAGCCTTAGAAGTAAGGCAGATACGCAGTATTTT. Translation gives CASSLRSKADTQYF. The full variable domain, its missing parts supplied by reference TRBV7-2 and TRBJ2-3, is GAGVSQSPSNKVTEKGKDVELRCDPISGHTALYWYRQSLGQGLEFLIYFQGNSAPDKSGLPSDRFSAERTGGSVSTLTIQRTQQEDSAVYLCASSLRSKADTQYFGPGTRLTVL.

V is TRBV7-9 and J is TRBJ2-5; D remains ambiguous. V was clipped by 3 bases and J by 5 bases, with 10 bases between them. The CDR3 loop spans 13 amino acids. Germline CDR1 is SEHNR and CDR2 is FQNEAQ (reference sequence). The CDR3 loop reads CASSLDVLETQYF. CDR3 nucleotide sequence: TGTGCCAGCAGCTTGGATGTGTTGGAGACCCAGTACTTC.

This rearrangement joins TRBV4-2 to TRBJ2-7; 12 nucleotides agree with TRBD2. J lost 2 bases, V lost 0 bases, and 8 bases had no gene match. The CDR3 contains 18 residues. Germline assignment: CDR1 LGHNA and CDR2 YNFKEQ. The CDR3, as DNA: TGTGCCAGCAGCCAAGATTGGGTGACTAGCGGGAGAGCCTACGAGCAGTACTTC. Its translation is CASSQDWVTSGRAYEQYF.

The DNA for the CDR3 is TGTGCCAGCAGCTATCGAACGGGGTTTCTAGTTGAGCAGTTCTTC. Its protein product is CASSYRTGFLVEQFF. The rearrangement joins TRBV7-9 to TRBJ2-1; D may be TRBD2 (5 bases). In germline, CDR1 is SEHNR, CDR2 FQNEAQ (reference sequence). CDR3 length: 15 residues. V lost 4 bases and J 9 bases, leaving 19 bases between the germline ends.

The chain employs TRBV6-6 and TRBJ2-5, with D unresolved. V lost 2 bases to trimming and J lost 5 bases, with 15 bases between them. Germline V gives CDR1 MNHNY, CDR2 SVGAGI (reference sequence). The CDR3 loop spans 15 amino acids. CDR3 amino acids: CASSYTTPPMETQYF. DNA of the CDR3: TGTGCCAGCAGTTACACTACCCCCCCGATGGAGACCCAGTACTTC.

The chain uses TRBV21-1 and TRBJ2-7. TRBV21-1 counts as a pseudogene. The length of the CDR3 is 18 residues. CDR3 in amino acids: CASSPRSGTRLRGYEQYF. CDR3 DNA sequence: TGTGCCAGCAGCCCCCGTAGTGGGACGAGATTGAGGGGATACGAGCAGTACTTC.

Here the CDR3 reads CATSSLMGAGGEKLFF. The CDR3 DNA follows: TGTGCCACCAGCAGTCTCATGGGGGCAGGAGGGGAAAAACTGTTTTTT. The chain combines TRBV15 with TRBJ1-4; D may be TRBD1 (6 bases). Germline V gene sequence: CDR1 LNHNV, CDR2 YYDKDF (reference sequence). The V end lost 3 bases, the J end lost 8 bases, and 19 bases lay between the germline ends. The CDR3 length is 16 residues.

The V call is TRBV9, the J call TRBJ2-7; 7 bases match TRBD2. Unmatched junction bases numbered 10, after V lost 6 bases and J lost 7 bases. CDR1 is SGDLS and CDR2 is YYNGEE in the germline V gene. This CDR3 contains 13 residues. The CDR3: CASTKWGGGEQYF. CDR3 nucleotide sequence: TGTGCCAGCACCAAGTGGGGGGGTGGGGAGCAGTACTTC.

The chain couples TRBV2 to TRBJ2-1, with 11 bases fitting TRBD2. The CDR3 spans 16 residues. Germline lookup yields CDR1 SNHLY and CDR2 FYNNEI. V lost 3 bases to trimming and J lost 4 bases; unmatched junction nucleotides: 5. DNA of the CDR3: TGTGCCAGCAGTGAGGGGGGGACTAGCGGTTACAATGAGCAGTTCTTC. Encoded protein: CASSEGGTSGYNEQFF.

In its sample, this clone was seen a few times. The gene calls are TRBV6-1 and TRBJ1-5; 8 bases align to TRBD1. The CDR3 is 12 amino acids. V gave up 8 bases and J gave up 6 bases; unmatched junction bases: 3. Germline CDR1 is MNHNS and CDR2 is SASEGT. DNA of the CDR3: TGTGCCAGCGACAGGGGTTCTCAGCCCCAGCATTTT. Its translation: CASDRGSQPQHF.

This clone was detected only a few times. V and J are TRBV25-1 and TRBJ2-7; 9 bases fit TRBD2. Germline values: CDR1 MGHDK, CDR2 SYGVNS. Losses at the gene ends were 7 bases for V and 0 bases for J; bases not matched to a gene: 7. This CDR3 contains 15 residues. The CDR3 protein is CASTPRTSASYEQYF. The CDR3 bases are TGTGCCAGCACACCCCGGACTAGCGCCTCCTACGAGCAGTACTTC.

This clone occurred once. The J gene is TRBJ2-1, the V gene TRBV6-4, with a possible D match to TRBD2 (6 bases). Germline-derived CDR1 and CDR2 are MRHNA and SNTAGT. V was shortened by 2 bases and J by 3 bases, with 14 bases between the two germline ends. The CDR3 runs 16 residues. The CDR3 loop reads CASSDRAGSGYNEQFF. The CDR3 DNA is TGTGCCAGCAGTGACCGGGCTGGTAGCGGCTACAATGAGCAGTTCTTC.

The V and J genes are TRBV6-4 and TRBJ2-2, with D maybe TRBD2 (5 bases). In germline, CDR1 is MRHNA, CDR2 SNTAGT. This CDR3 is 14 amino acids long. The V end lost 6 bases, the J end lost 0 bases, and 8 bases lay between the germline ends. DNA of the CDR3: TGTGCCAGCAGGAGACTACCGAACACCGGGGAGCTGTTTTTT. Amino acids: CASRRLPNTGELFF.

CDR3 residues: CASKKVCEQYF. DNA of the CDR3: TGTGCCAGCAAGAAGGTGTGCGAGCAGTACTTC. The gene calls are TRBV21-1 and TRBJ2-7. TRBV21-1 is a listed pseudogene. The CDR3 is 11 amino acids.

The genes are TRBV5-1 and TRBJ2-7; tentatively, D is TRBD2 (5 bases). V was cut by 0 bases and J by 5 bases, with 15 bases left in between. The CDR3 is made up of 15 amino acids. Germline CDR1 is SGHRS and CDR2 is YFSETQ. The CDR3 nucleotides read TGCGCCAGCAGCTTGGAATTGTCTCAAGCGGACGAGCAGTACTTC. Amino acid sequence: CASSLELSQADEQYF.

The chain links TRBV30 to TRBJ1-2, with D possibly being TRBD1 (6 bases). The V end was cut by 0 bases, the J end by 2 bases, with 10 bases between. In germline, CDR1 is GTSNPN, CDR2 SVGIG (reference sequence). This CDR3 region has 14 residues. CDR3 bases: TGTGCCTGGAGTGTCAGGGGCTTGAACTATGGCTACACCTTC. It codes for CAWSVRGLNYGYTF.

This chain connects TRBV7-6 to TRBJ2-3; possibly TRBD1 or TRBD2 for D (5 bases each). The CDR3 sequence is 14 residues long. CDR1 and CDR2 (germline): SGHVS, FNYEAQ. V was shortened by 0 bases and J by 3 bases, with 7 bases between the two germline ends. The CDR3 DNA reads TGTGCCAGCAGCTTAGCTGGGGGAACAGATACGCAGTATTTT. Protein product: CASSLAGGTDTQYF. Supplemented by reference TRBV7-6 and TRBJ2-3, the full variable domain reads GAGVSQSPRYKVTKRGQDVALRCDPISGHVSLYWYRQALGQGPEFLTYFNYEAQQDKSGLPNDRFSAERPEGSISTLTIQRTEQRDSAMYRCASSLAGGTDTQYFGPGTRLTVL.

The CDR3 protein is CASSLAGYSNQPQHF. Written as DNA, the CDR3 is TGTGCCAGCAGCTTGGCAGGGTATAGCAATCAGCCCCAGCATTTT. The chain couples TRBV5-6 to TRBJ1-5; weak D call: TRBD1 (5 bases). V lost 0 bases, J lost 0 bases, and 7 bases lay in between. CDR1 and CDR2 (germline): SGHDT, YYEEEE. The CDR3 spans 15 residues.

This sequence joins TRBV6-6 and TRBJ2-7; no firm D call. V lost 2 bases to trimming and J lost 3 bases, with 5 bases between them. Germline-derived CDR1 and CDR2 are MNHNY and SVGAGI (reference sequence). The length of the CDR3 is 12 residues. Here the CDR3 DNA reads TGTGCCAGCAGTTACGAGCGCTACGAGCAGTACTTC. Translation: CASSYERYEQYF.